Following are 21 T cell receptor beta chains from one sample sequenced in a study of tumor-infiltrating lymphocytes in glioblastoma multiforme. Multiple V-beta primers and a C-beta primer amplified TCRB from RNA. TCRdb passed the multiplex PCR reads through MiXCR, listing each CDR3 protein once. In the table there are 9,000 to 13,000 distinct CDR3 sequences, 65% to 75% of which are singletons. Source material: brain tumor tissue. These receptors were obtained from a male donor with glioblastoma.

This clonotype was seen a few times. This chain joins TRBV11-2 and TRBJ2-1, with TRBD1 as a possible D gene (8 bases). V gave up 5 bases and J gave up 0 bases, with 14 bases separating them. Germline V gene data show CDR1 as SGHAT and CDR2 as FQNNGV. This CDR3 comprises 16 residues. CDR3 nucleotides: TGTGCCAGCAGCCACAGGGGGGGCCTCTCCTACAATGAGCAGTTCTTC. It yields the protein CASSHRGGLSYNEQFF.

This clonotype was observed a single time. At one boundary the junction diverges from the germline segment, which might be a read error. The CDR3 bases are TGTGCCAGCAACTTGAGTTGGGTGAACGTGGCCAACGTCCTGACTTTC. It yields the protein CASNLSWVNVANVLTF. The V call is TRBV5-4, the J call TRBJ2-6; D remains unclear. Germline V CDR1 and CDR2: SGHNT, YYREEE (reference sequence). The CDR3 is made up of 16 amino acids.

Many counts were recorded for this clonotype. This may come from a read error, since a much larger clone is one base off. The V call is TRBV4-1, the J call TRBJ2-6; either TRBD1 or TRBD2 may supply D (5 bases each). Germline V lookup: CDR1 MGHRA, CDR2 YSYEKL. The CDR3 totals 16 residues. The CDR3 sequence: CASSQRPGIGANVLAF. The CDR3 DNA sequence: TGCGCCAGCAGCCAAAGGCCCGGGATAGGGGCCAACGTCCTGGCTTTC.

Comment on this clonotype: Germline is not matched at one junction end, which may reflect a read error. Written as DNA, the CDR3 is TGTGCCAGCAGCTTAAAGGAGTGGGACAGCGAGGCCCTCTTT. As protein: CASSLKEWDSEALF. The rearrangement uses TRBV11-1 and TRBJ1-1, with TRBD1 matching 7 bases. Germline loops: CDR1 SGHAT, CDR2 FQDESV (reference sequence). This CDR3 contains 14 residues.

The chain combines TRBV5-4 with TRBJ2-3, with unresolved D. Germline CDR1 reads SGHNT; CDR2 reads YYREEE (reference sequence). This CDR3 spans 14 amino acids. The V end lost 0 bases, the J end lost 1 base, and 6 bases lay between the germline ends. The CDR3 nucleotides read TGTGCCAGCAGCTTGGATGGAGGCACAGATACGCAGTATTTT. It specifies CASSLDGGTDTQYF. The whole variable domain, remainder taken from reference TRBV5-4 and TRBJ2-3, is ETGVTQSPTHLIKTRGQQVTLRCSSQSGHNTVSWYQQALGQGPQFIFQYYREEENGRGNFPPRFSGLQFPNYSSELNVNALELDDSALYLCASSLDGGTDTQYFGPGTRLTVL.

This clonotype has a handful of counts. The junction departs from germline at one end; a sequencing error may be responsible. The chain combines TRBV29-1 with TRBJ2-1, with 10 bases identical to TRBD2. The CDR3 runs to 16 residues. Germline loops: CDR1 SQVTM, CDR2 ANQGSEA. The CDR3 loop reads CNVGGTSALSYNEQFF. CDR3 nucleotide sequence: TGCAACGTTGGGGGGACTAGCGCTCTTTCCTACAATGAGCAGTTCTTC.

Turning to this clonotype: One end of the junction varies from germline; a read error may be responsible. The gene calls are TRBV29-1 and TRBJ2-7, with no clear D. The CDR3 spans 13 residues. CDR1 is SQVTM and CDR2 is ANQGSEA in the germline V gene. The CDR3 loop is CSVQTIDSYEQYF. The CDR3 region has the DNA TGCAGCGTTCAAACTATCGACTCCTACGAACAGTACTTC.

Of note for this clonotype: The germline gene is not matched at one end of the junction; a read error may be the cause. J is TRBJ2-1 and V is TRBV20-1; D ambiguous. Germline V gene sequence: CDR1 DFQATT, CDR2 SNEGSKA (reference sequence). The CDR3 length is 12 residues. The CDR3 loop is CSARSTLNKQFF. The CDR3 coding sequence is TGCAGTGCTCGGAGTACGCTCAATAAGCAGTTCTTC.

Concerning this clonotype itself: The junction and the germline gene differ at one end; a read error may be behind it. This rearrangement joins TRBV11-1 to TRBJ2-1; 10 bases align to TRBD2. The CDR3 has 15 residues. Per germline, CDR1 SGHAT and CDR2 FQDESV (reference sequence). CDR3 protein: CGSLSWVAGGNEQFF. The CDR3, as DNA: TGTGGCAGCCTGTCGTGGGTAGCGGGAGGTAATGAGCAGTTCTTC.

About this clonotype itself: Germline and junction disagree at one end, which may indicate a read error. This chain links TRBV28 with TRBJ2-7; tentative D call: TRBD1 (6 bases). The CDR3 has 12 residues. In germline, CDR1 is MDHEN, CDR2 SYDVKM. CDR3 bases: TGTGCCATCAGCCAACAGGGCGCCCGAGAGTGCTTC. Amino acid sequence: CAISQQGARECF.

The table lists this clonotype with many counts. A much larger clone differs by one base, so this may be a read error. It is likely a read error, because the conserved phenylalanine at the end of the CDR3 is missing. This chain joins TRBV30 and TRBJ1-1, with TRBD1 as a possible D gene (5 bases). Germline V gene data show CDR1 as GTSNPN and CDR2 as SVGIG (reference sequence). V was pared by 4 bases and J by 0 bases, with 12 bases between. CDR3 size: 14 residues. The CDR3 sequence is CAWNPGPLNTEAFS. The CDR3 DNA is TGTGCCTGGAACCCGGGACCCCTGAACACTGAAGCTTTCTCT.

The chain couples TRBV11-2 to TRBJ2-1; weak D call: TRBD2 (6 bases). V dropped 10 bases and J dropped 6 bases, with 19 bases sitting between them. The CDR3 consists of 14 residues. CDR1 is SGHAT, CDR2 FQNNGV, per germline. CDR3 region: CAIIRRPGVNEQFF. CDR3 bases: TGTGCCATCATTCGTCGTCCGGGGGTCAATGAGCAGTTCTTC.

About this clonotype: The missing conserved phenylalanine or tryptophan at the end of this CDR3 makes a read error likely. No DNA is shown, since the ends of the CDR3 on it are uncertain; the CDR3 is the one TCRdb lists. This chain connects TRBV6-2 or TRBV6-3 to TRBJ1-1; TRBD1, the D gene given by the table, was not confirmed from the DNA. Per the germline V gene, CDR1 is MNHEY and CDR2 is SVGEGT. From its first to its last residue, the CDR3 has 15 amino acids. CDR3 sequence: CATAGQHIKNTEALY.

This clonotype came up a few times. Because it lacks the conserved phenylalanine or tryptophan at the end, this CDR3 is likely a read error. The DNA is omitted, as the CDR3 cannot be located on it reliably, and the CDR3 follows TCRdb's listing. This sequence joins TRBV20-1 and TRBJ1-2. Germline V gene sequence: CDR1 DFQATT, CDR2 SNEGSKA (reference sequence). A total of 12 residues make up the CDR3, ends included. The CDR3 sequence: CSAREEFDGYTS.

Concerning this clonotype: The missing conserved phenylalanine or tryptophan at the end of this CDR3 makes a read error likely. The V and J genes are TRBV5-1 and TRBJ2-5; D uncertain. In germline, CDR1 is SGHRS, CDR2 YFSETQ. The CDR3 covers 14 residues. The CDR3 coding sequence is TGCGCCGGCAGCTTGGGCCTGTACCAAGAGACCCAGTACCTC. It translates to CAGSLGLYQETQYL.

V and J are TRBV29-1 and TRBJ2-1; unclear D gene. The CDR3 covers 13 residues. Trimming left V 0 bases short and J 9 bases short, with 12 bases between. The germline gives CDR1 SQVTM, CDR2 ANQGSEA. In DNA, the CDR3 is TGCAGCGTTGAAGATCCTTTGGCCAGTGAGCAGTTCTTC. It codes for CSVEDPLASEQFF.

As to this clonotype: A read error may account for a junction end that differs from germline. This chain uses TRBV7-9 with TRBJ2-5, with TRBD2 matching 12 bases. Germline V gene data show CDR1 as SEHNR and CDR2 as FQNEAQ (reference sequence). CDR3 length: 16 residues. The CDR3 sequence: CASSPFWTSGAEIQYF. The CDR3 nucleotides read TGTGCGAGCAGCCCCTTTTGGACTAGCGGGGCGGAGATCCAGTACTTC.

The chain uses TRBV6-6 and TRBJ2-7, with 9 bases lining up with TRBD2. The CDR3 covers 20 residues. V lost 1 base, J lost 0 bases, and 16 bases stayed unmatched. CDR1 is MNHNY and CDR2 is SVGAGI in the germline V gene (reference sequence). The CDR3 nucleotides read TGTGCCAGCAGTTACTTTGTCCGGACTAGCGCGACGGTAAGCTCCTACGAGCAGTACTTC. Translation: CASSYFVRTSATVSSYEQYF.

Comments on this clonotype: A read error is likely, as this CDR3 ends without the conserved phenylalanine or tryptophan. V is TRBV11-3 and J is TRBJ2-7; D might be TRBD2 (7 bases). The germline gives CDR1 SGHNT, CDR2 YENEEA. The germline V and J ends were trimmed by 1 base and 4 bases, with 14 bases remaining between them. CDR3 length: 15 amino acids. The CDR3 region is CASSLGFEGGYEQYL. The CDR3 DNA follows: TGTGCCAGCAGCTTAGGTTTCGAGGGGGGGTACGAGCAGTACTTA.

This clonotype is large (0.1 to 1%) within its sample. The V gene is TRBV11-2, the J gene TRBJ2-7, with D perhaps TRBD2 (5 bases). The CDR3 totals 17 residues. Germline lookup yields CDR1 SGHAT and CDR2 FQNNGV. The V end lost 0 bases, the J end lost 0 bases, and 15 bases lay between the germline ends. The CDR3 here is CASSLDLGGSFSYEQYF. The CDR3, as DNA: TGTGCCAGCAGCTTAGATCTTGGAGGCAGCTTCTCCTACGAGCAGTACTTC.

CDR3 residues: CSARRTDSYEQYF. CDR3 DNA: TGCAGTGCTAGAAGGACTGACTCCTACGAGCAGTACTTC. The chain recombines TRBV20-1 with TRBJ2-7, with D maybe TRBD2 (5 bases). The CDR3 sequence is 13 residues long. Between the trimmed V and J ends, which lost 2 bases and 0 bases, there was a span of 8 bases. The germline gives CDR1 DFQATT, CDR2 SNEGSKA (reference sequence).